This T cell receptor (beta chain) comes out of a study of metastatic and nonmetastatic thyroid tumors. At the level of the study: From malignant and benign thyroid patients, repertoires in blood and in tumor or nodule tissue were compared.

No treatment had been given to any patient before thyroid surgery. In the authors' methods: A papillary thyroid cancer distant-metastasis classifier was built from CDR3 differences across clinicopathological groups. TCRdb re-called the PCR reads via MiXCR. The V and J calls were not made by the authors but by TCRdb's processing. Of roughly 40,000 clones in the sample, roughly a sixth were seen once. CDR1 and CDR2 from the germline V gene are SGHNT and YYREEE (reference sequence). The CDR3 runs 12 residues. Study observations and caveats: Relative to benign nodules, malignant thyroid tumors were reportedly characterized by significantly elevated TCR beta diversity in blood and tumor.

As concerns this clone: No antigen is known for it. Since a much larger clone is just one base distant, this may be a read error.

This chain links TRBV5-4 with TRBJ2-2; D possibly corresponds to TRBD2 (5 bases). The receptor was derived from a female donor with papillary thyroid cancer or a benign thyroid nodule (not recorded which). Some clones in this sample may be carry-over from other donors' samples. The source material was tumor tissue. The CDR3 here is CASSLNPGEPFF. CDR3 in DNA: TGTGCCAGCAGCTTGAATCCCGGGGAGCCGTTTTTT.